The present T cell receptor beta chain was sequenced within a study of tumor-infiltrating lymphocytes in primary liver carcinoma. The researchers obtained blood RNA from unsorted whole blood and also extracted germline DNA. This clonotype was detected ten times or more. This CDR3 contains 17 residues. V was clipped by 1 base and J by 2 bases; unmatched bases: 6. From germline, CDR1 is LGHNA and CDR2 YNFKEQ. Making TCR beta cDNA involved approximately 480 ng total RNA and a constant-region primer. Three rounds of nested multiplex PCR with slightly modified ARM-PCR produced TCR beta libraries. Two initial PCR rounds of ten to eleven cycles each paired TRBV1-TRBV30 forward primers with a C-beta reverse primer. TCRdb reprocessed the multiplex PCR reads via MiXCR and lists one record per CDR3 protein. The table shows nearly 200,000 distinct CDR3 sequences, with about 61% occurring only once.

Sequences were obtained from peripheral blood. V gene TRBV4-2 combines with J gene TRBJ2-3; 10 bases are a match to TRBD2. The sequence came from a woman aged 60-70 years with primary liver carcinoma and hepatitis B virus infection. The DNA for the CDR3 is TGTGCCAGCAGCCAAGTTCGGACTAGCGGACTCACAGATACGCAGTATTTT. Translation: CASSQVRTSGLTDTQYF.